These 28 T cell receptor beta chains were sequenced from one sample in a study of tumor-infiltrating lymphocytes in primary liver carcinoma. Making TCR beta cDNA involved around 510 ng total RNA and a constant-region primer. Modified slightly, ARM-PCR produced TCR beta libraries over three nested multiplex PCR rounds. Each of the first two PCR rounds ran approximately 11 cycles with TRBV1-TRBV30 forward and C-beta reverse primers. TCRdb fed the multiplex PCR reads into MiXCR, producing one record per CDR3 protein. The sample has fewer than 400,000 distinct CDR3 sequences, 65% seen once. Blood RNA was derived from unsorted whole blood, and germline DNA was extracted too. Sequenced input: peripheral blood. Receptor source: a man aged 35-49 years with primary liver carcinoma and hepatitis B virus infection.

Note on this clonotype: A clone one base away is much larger, so this may be a read error. The final CDR3 position lacks the conserved phenylalanine or tryptophan, pointing to a likely read error. The chain couples TRBV11-2 to TRBJ2-2; TRBD1 aligns across 7 bases. V shed 5 bases and J 4 bases; nucleotides not matched to a gene: 4. This CDR3 comprises 14 residues. CDR1 and CDR2 from the germline V gene are SGHAT and FQNNGV. The CDR3 nucleotides are TGTGCCAGCAGCCGGACAGGATCCACCGGGGAGCTGTTTCTT. Its translation: CASSRTGSTGELFL.

This clonotype was seen a single time. The rearrangement uses TRBV9 and TRBJ1-5; 9 positions match TRBD1. Germline-derived CDR1 and CDR2 are SGDLS and YYNGEE. This CDR3 is built from 15 residues. The V segment lost 0 bases and the J segment 5 bases; nucleotides outside the gene matches: 3. The DNA of the CDR3 is TGTGCCAGCAGCGTAGGCGGACAGGGGCATCAGCCCCAGCATTTT. Amino acids: CASSVGGQGHQPQHF.

A note on this clonotype: This may stem from a read error, because a much larger clone lies one nucleotide away. The chain employs TRBV12-3 or TRBV12-4 and TRBJ1-2; 11 nucleotides agree with TRBD1. The CDR3 loop spans 14 amino acids. The CDR3 sequence: CASSLGTGGYCYTF. The CDR3 nucleotides are TGTGCCAGCAGTTTAGGGACAGGGGGCTATTGCTACACCTTC.

This CDR3 is CASSFPGEIYSNQPQHF. The CDR3 nucleotides read TGTGCCAGCAGTTTTCCAGGAGAAATTTATAGCAATCAGCCCCAGCATTTT. The gene calls are TRBV28 and TRBJ1-5; D remains ambiguous. V was clipped by 3 bases and J by 0 bases, with 15 bases between them. The CDR3 is made up of 17 amino acids. Per germline, CDR1 MDHEN and CDR2 SYDVKM.

The V call is TRBV12-3 or TRBV12-4, the J call TRBJ2-7; TRBD2 matches 8 bases. The CDR3 totals 18 residues. V lost 7 bases to trimming and J lost 5 bases; unmatched junction nucleotides: 22. The CDR3 protein is CASNLGLAGGLVFHEQYF. The CDR3 DNA reads as TGTGCCAGCAATTTGGGACTGGCGGGAGGATTGGTATTCCACGAGCAGTACTTC.

The CDR3 region is CASSLARGAGVNNKQYF. Written as DNA, the CDR3 is TGTGCCAGCAGTTTGGCAAGGGGAGCGGGAGTGAACAATAAGCAGTACTTC. The chain carries TRBV6-6 and TRBJ2-5, with 8 nucleotides matching TRBD2. The germline gives CDR1 MNHNY, CDR2 SVGAGI (reference sequence). This CDR3 is 17 amino acids long. The V and J ends lost 4 bases and 11 bases, in that order; junction bases with no gene match: 21.

This clonotype was recorded a few times. This sequence joins TRBV5-4 and TRBJ2-5, with a possible D match to TRBD2 (5 bases). CDR1 is SGHNT, CDR2 YYREEE, per germline (reference sequence). V dropped 4 bases and J dropped 3 bases, with 13 bases sitting between them. This CDR3 spans 14 amino acids. In nucleotides, the CDR3 is TGTGCCAGCAGCCCTCGGACTGGTGAAGAGACCCAGTACTTC. It codes for CASSPRTGEETQYF.

The gene calls are TRBV5-4 and TRBJ2-3, with no clear D. Trimming took 4 bases from V and 7 from J, leaving 13 bases between them. The germline V gene has CDR1 SGHNT and CDR2 YYREEE (reference sequence). The CDR3 is made up of 13 amino acids. CDR3 residues: CASSLPRGNTQYF. Here the CDR3 DNA reads TGTGCCAGCAGCCTACCACGAGGCAATACGCAGTATTTT.

The table lists this clonotype with a count of one. A clone one base away is much larger, so this may be a read error. The chain couples TRBV4-1 to TRBJ1-3; D is ambiguous. Germline V gene sequence: CDR1 MGHRA, CDR2 YSYEKL. The CDR3 contains 13 residues. This CDR3 reads CASSIRGGNTIYF. CDR3 in DNA: TGTGCCAGCAGCATCAGAGGAGGAAACACCATATATTTT.

For this clonotype: Relative to the germline gene, one junction end is altered; a read error may explain this. This chain links TRBV29-1 with TRBJ2-1; 7 nucleotides match TRBD1. This CDR3 region has 13 residues. Germline assignment: CDR1 SQVTM and CDR2 ANQGSEA. CDR3 amino acids: CSLETTGMYEQFF. The CDR3 DNA sequence: TGCAGCCTTGAGACGACAGGGATGTATGAGCAGTTCTTC.

CDR3 DNA sequence: TGCGCCAGCAGCCAAGATGTAAGTATTGCGAATAACGAGCAGTACTTC. Amino acid sequence: CASSQDVSIANNEQYF. V is TRBV4-3 and J is TRBJ2-7; D is undetermined. V gave up 0 bases and J gave up 5 bases, with 17 bases separating them. The CDR3 sequence is 16 residues long. Germline CDR1 reads LGHNA; CDR2 reads YSLEER.

The J gene is TRBJ2-1, the V gene TRBV5-1; TRBD2 matches 13 bases. Trimming took 0 bases from V and 13 from J; bases not matched to a gene: 16. Germline V gives CDR1 SGHRS, CDR2 YFSETQ. The CDR3 contains 18 residues. The CDR3 loop reads CASSLGTSGRASQGTQFF. As DNA, the CDR3 is TGCGCCAGCAGCTTGGGAACTAGCGGGAGGGCTTCCCAAGGGACCCAGTTCTTC.

A word on this clonotype: The junction differs from germline at one of its ends, possibly a read error. The V and J genes are TRBV11-2 and TRBJ2-3, with a tentative D call TRBD1 (5 bases). The CDR3 is 13 amino acids. Germline CDR1 SGHAT, CDR2 FQNNGV. CDR3 region: CVSSFSGPDTQYF. CDR3 sequence (DNA): TGTGTCAGCAGCTTCTCAGGGCCAGATACACAGTATTTT.

This clonotype was found many times. The rearrangement joins TRBV29-1 to TRBJ1-2; TRBD1 agrees at 12 bases. The CDR3 length is 14 residues. V lost 3 bases to trimming and J lost 7 bases; unmatched junction nucleotides: 6. Germline CDR1 reads SQVTM; CDR2 reads ANQGSEA. The CDR3 is CSVDLPGQGAGYTF. In DNA form, the CDR3 reads TGCAGCGTTGATCTCCCGGGACAGGGGGCTGGCTACACCTTC.

Notes on this clonotype: This CDR3 fails to terminate in the conserved phenylalanine or tryptophan, so it likely reflects a read error. V gene TRBV11-2 combines with J gene TRBJ1-1; D is ambiguous. The germline gives CDR1 SGHAT, CDR2 FQNNGV. The CDR3 runs 15 residues. Deletions cut 1 base from V and 4 bases from J, with 13 bases between. Here the CDR3 reads CASSLVAGRSTEAFS. The CDR3 nucleotides read TGTGCCAGCAGCTTAGTTGCCGGGAGGTCCACTGAAGCTTTCTCT.

Regarding this clonotype: It is likely a read error, because the conserved phenylalanine at the end of the CDR3 is missing. The chain links TRBV20-1 to TRBJ1-5, with D possibly TRBD1 on 5 matching bases. The CDR3 loop spans 12 amino acids. The germline gives CDR1 DFQATT, CDR2 SNEGSKA (reference sequence). V was trimmed by 3 bases and J by 6 bases, leaving 9 bases between them. CDR3 DNA sequence: TGCAGTGCTAGTCGGGGCGGTCAGCCCCAGCATCTT. This translates into CSASRGGQPQHL.

The chain recombines TRBV28 with TRBJ1-3; D might be TRBD1 (5 bases). Germline-derived CDR1 and CDR2 are MDHEN and SYDVKM. The V and J ends lost 1 base and 4 bases respectively, with 11 bases between them. CDR3 length: 15 amino acids. The CDR3 DNA follows: TGTGCCAGCAGTTTATTAGGGGATTCGGGAAACACCATATATTTT. Protein: CASSLLGDSGNTIYF.

The sample holds many counts of this clonotype. The chain is built from TRBV6-1 and TRBJ2-4, with D perhaps matching TRBD1 (5 bases). Germline CDR1 is MNHNS and CDR2 is SASEGT. V shed 1 base and J shed 0 bases, with 13 bases lying between them. The CDR3 is 17 amino acids. CDR3 sequence (DNA): TGTGCCAGCAGTGAAGTGTCCCCAGGGAAAGCCAAAAACATTCAGTACTTC. It codes for CASSEVSPGKAKNIQYF.

CDR3 in amino acids: CASSITGTGVHTIYF. In DNA, the CDR3 is TGTGCCAGCAGCATAACCGGGACGGGAGTGCACACCATATATTTT. V gene TRBV11-2 combines with J gene TRBJ1-3; tentatively, D is TRBD1 (5 bases). The ends were cut back, 5 bases at V and 8 bases at J, with 19 bases in the middle. The germline V gene encodes CDR1 SGHAT and CDR2 FQNNGV. The CDR3 contains 15 residues.

The rearrangement links TRBV7-8 to TRBJ2-5; TRBD2 matches 11 bases. Trimming took 1 base from V and 12 from J; bases not matched to a gene: 10. CDR1 SGHVS and CDR2 FQNEAQ come from the germline V gene. The length of the CDR3 is 15 residues. The CDR3 nucleotides are TGTGCCAGCAGCTTAGTGGAAATAGCGGGAGGGCATGAGTACTTC. Encoded protein: CASSLVEIAGGHEYF.

This clonotype was detected many times. The V and J genes are TRBV6-1 and TRBJ1-5, with 7 bases identical to TRBD1. With 4 bases clipped from V and 3 bases from J, the junction kept 9 bases outside the gene matches. This CDR3 region has 16 residues. The germline CDR1 and CDR2 sequences are MNHNS and SASEGT. CDR3 DNA: TGTGCCAGCAGTGTTTGGGACAGCGAACCCAATCAGCCCCAGCATTTT. It encodes CASSVWDSEPNQPQHF.

Only one count was recorded for this clonotype. Compared with germline, one end of the junction differs, possibly owing to a read error. The V call is TRBV6-6, the J call TRBJ1-6; perhaps TRBD1 as D (5 bases). This CDR3 has 13 residues. Germline values: CDR1 MNHNY, CDR2 SVGAGI (reference sequence). CDR3 DNA sequence: TGTGTCAGCAGTAATACAGGAGTTTCACCCCTCCACTTT. Amino acids: CVSSNTGVSPLHF.

Remarks on this clonotype: Since a much larger clone is just one base distant, this may be a read error. The V call is TRBV4-3, the J call TRBJ2-2; D possibly corresponds to TRBD2 (5 bases). V lost 0 bases and J 6 bases, leaving 17 bases between the germline ends. In germline, CDR1 is LGHNA, CDR2 YSLEER. This CDR3 has 17 residues. In nucleotides, the CDR3 is TGCGCCAGCAGCCAAGAGGCCGTTAGCGAGCACGCCGGGGAGCTGTTTTTT. Encoded protein: CASSQEAVSEHAGELFF.

The chain carries TRBV11-1 and TRBJ2-3, with TRBD1 matching over 7 bases. The CDR3 has 15 amino acids. Germline CDR1 reads SGHAT; CDR2 reads FQDESV (reference sequence). CDR3 in amino acids: CVSSQGVGGTDTQYF. CDR3 DNA sequence: TGTGTCAGTAGTCAGGGGGTTGGGGGCACAGATACGCAGTATTTT.

This clonotype occurred a few times. The chain has TRBV11-2 and TRBJ2-7; a possible D gene is TRBD2 (6 bases). Germline V gives CDR1 SGHAT, CDR2 FQNNGV. Trimming shortened V by 5 bases and J by 4 bases, and 12 bases separated the two germline ends. CDR3 length equals 13 residues. The CDR3 nucleotides read TGTGCCAGCAGCCGCGGAGGGGAGTACGAGCAGTACTTC. It translates to CASSRGGEYEQYF.

This clonotype was counted many times. The rearrangement joins TRBV5-4 to TRBJ2-5; 11 bases align to TRBD1. The CDR3 runs to 12 residues. CDR1 is SGHNT, CDR2 YYREEE, per germline (reference sequence). V lost 3 bases to trimming and J lost 12 bases; unmatched junction nucleotides: 4. The CDR3 DNA is TGTGCCAGCAGCTGGACAGGGGGCTTAGAGTACTTC. Its protein is CASSWTGGLEYF. Supplemented by reference TRBV5-4 and TRBJ2-5, the full variable domain reads ETGVTQSPTHLIKTRGQQVTLRCSSQSGHNTVSWYQQALGQGPQFIFQYYREEENGRGNFPPRFSGLQFPNYSSELNVNALELDDSALYLCASSWTGGLEYFGPGTRLLVL.

This clonotype was detected ten times or more. J is TRBJ1-2 and V is TRBV6-5; the D is unclear. Germline-derived CDR1 and CDR2 are MNHEY and SVGAGI. The CDR3 consists of 13 residues. V lost 5 bases and J 8 bases, leaving 15 bases between the germline ends. The CDR3 DNA is TGTGCCAGCAGTCGGACCGTGAGGGAAGGCTACACCTTC. It codes for CASSRTVREGYTF.

The chain joins TRBV24-1 to TRBJ2-3, with 9 positions matching TRBD2. Per germline, CDR1 KGHDR and CDR2 SFDVKD. This CDR3 has 15 residues. The ends lost 9 bases at V and 3 bases at J; junction bases unmatched: 9. CDR3 sequence reads: CATRKGAGGTDTQYF. CDR3 nucleotide sequence: TGTGCCACCCGAAAGGGAGCGGGAGGAACAGATACGCAGTATTTT.